Each of the 25 T cell receptor beta chains below was sequenced from the same sample in a study of blood T cells in healthy people across ages. A J-beta primer mix and a sample-barcoded 5' primer were used in a second PCR of roughly 7 to 12 cycles. TCRdb fed the 5' RACE reads into MiXCR, producing one record per CDR3 protein. This sample has 650,000 to 1,000,000 distinct CDR3 sequences, with roughly 40% found just once. The sequenced sample consisted of blood. These receptors originate from a man aged 18-30 years in good health.

This clonotype occurred many times. The rearrangement uses TRBV3-1 and TRBJ2-1; D remains ambiguous. The V gene's germline CDR1 is LGHDT and CDR2 YNNKEL (reference sequence). This CDR3 is built from 14 residues. Trimming stripped 1 base from V and 5 bases from J, with 9 bases between. The DNA of the CDR3 is TGTGCCAGCAGCCAAGGACGTCGGGACAATGAGCAGTTCTTC. Translated: CASSQGRRDNEQFF.

This clonotype has a handful of counts. The chain combines TRBV6-2 or TRBV6-3 with TRBJ2-7; D is uncertain. Deletions cut 0 bases from V and 3 bases from J, with 12 bases between. Germline V gives CDR1 MNHEY, CDR2 SVGEGT. This CDR3 is 15 amino acids long. CDR3 residues: CASSYSRRKGYEQYF. The DNA of the CDR3 is TGTGCCAGCAGTTACTCGCGTAGAAAGGGCTACGAGCAGTACTTC.

In its sample, this clonotype was seen many times. The chain recombines TRBV5-5 with TRBJ2-1; 7 bases fit TRBD2. CDR1 and CDR2 (germline): SGHKS, YYEKEE (reference sequence). J was trimmed by 6 bases and V by 6 bases; bases with no gene match: 9. The CDR3 runs 14 residues. The CDR3 bases are TGTGCCAGCACCACTACCCGGGGGGTCAATGAGCAGTTCTTC. Translating it yields CASTTTRGVNEQFF.

The chain links TRBV2 to TRBJ2-2; no clear D. The V gene lost 1 base and the J gene lost 5 bases, with 5 bases spanning the gap. The V gene's germline CDR1 is SNHLY and CDR2 FYNNEI. The CDR3 sequence is 13 residues long. The CDR3 coding sequence is TGTGCCAGCAGTGAAGTGAGGACCGGGGAGCTGTTTTTT. Encoded protein: CASSEVRTGELFF.

This clonotype was picked up a small number of times. V is TRBV7-9 and J is TRBJ2-1, with a weak D call TRBD1 (5 bases). CDR1 SEHNR and CDR2 FQNEAQ come from the germline V gene (reference sequence). V was pared by 1 base and J by 8 bases, with 9 bases between. This CDR3 is built from 13 residues. The CDR3 reads CASSLVGRDEQFF. Here the CDR3 DNA reads TGTGCCAGCAGCTTAGTGGGCAGGGATGAGCAGTTCTTC.

The V gene is TRBV6-5, the J gene TRBJ2-7; TRBD1 matches at 8 bases. The CDR3 is 15 amino acids. The V gene end was trimmed by 4 bases and the J gene end by 2 bases; junction bases not matched to a gene: 7. The germline V gene has CDR1 MNHEY and CDR2 SVGAGI. The CDR3 DNA sequence: TGTGCCAGCAGTTGGCGGGACAGGTGGACCTACGAGCAGTACTTC. Protein product: CASSWRDRWTYEQYF.

This clonotype was seen only a few times. CDR3 region: CASGKGTYEQYF. The CDR3 nucleotides read TGTGCCAGCGGGAAGGGGACCTACGAGCAGTACTTC. The rearrangement links TRBV7-8 to TRBJ2-7; D may be TRBD1 (5 bases). CDR1 is SGHVS, CDR2 FQNEAQ, per germline. Trimming took off 8 bases at V and 2 bases at J, with 10 bases between the two ends. This CDR3 has 12 amino acids.

The chain employs TRBV4-3 and TRBJ2-3, with TRBD2 identical over 7 bases. The CDR3 totals 14 residues. With V trimmed by 2 bases and J by 6 bases, 5 bases remained unmatched. Germline CDR1 and CDR2: LGHNA and YSLEER. This CDR3 is CASSQFWEGDTQYF. DNA for the CDR3: TGCGCCAGCAGCCAATTCTGGGAGGGCGATACGCAGTATTTT.

Details on this clonotype: A much larger clone is a single base away; this may be a read error. The genes are TRBV10-3 and TRBJ2-5; no firm D call. This CDR3 has 12 amino acids. Per the germline V gene, CDR1 is ENHRY and CDR2 is SYGVKD. Trimming shortened V by 4 bases and J by 4 bases, and 7 bases separated the two germline ends. The CDR3 is CAISGASETQYF. In DNA, the CDR3 is TGTGCCATCAGTGGAGCATCAGAGACCCAGTACTTC.

This chain connects TRBV5-6 to TRBJ1-1; the D is unclear. The CDR3 has 13 residues. Germline V CDR1 and CDR2: SGHDT, YYEEEE. The ends were cut back, 3 bases at V and 8 bases at J, with 14 bases in the middle. In DNA form, the CDR3 reads TGTGCCAGCAGCTCCATAGGTTCAGAAGAAGCTTTCTTT. Its protein is CASSSIGSEEAFF.

V is TRBV9 and J is TRBJ1-1; 9 bases align to TRBD1. Germline lookup yields CDR1 SGDLS and CDR2 YYNGEE. The length of the CDR3 is 18 residues. After removal of 3 bases from V and 1 base from J, the junction contained 13 bases not matched to a gene. This CDR3 is CASSGYEAGTGRNTEAFF. The CDR3 coding sequence is TGTGCCAGCAGCGGATATGAAGCGGGGACAGGGAGGAACACTGAAGCTTTCTTT.

The chain combines TRBV6-4 with TRBJ2-3; 8 nucleotides match TRBD1. The CDR3 length is 15 residues. The V segment lost 3 bases and the J segment 2 bases; nucleotides outside the gene matches: 4. Germline loops: CDR1 MRHNA, CDR2 SNTAGT. CDR3 sequence (DNA): TGTGCCAGCAGTGAAGGACAGGGACACACAGATACGCAGTATTTT. Amino acids: CASSEGQGHTDTQYF.

The sample holds a few counts of this clonotype. The genes are TRBV7-9 and TRBJ1-1; D gene ambiguous. The V end was cut by 4 bases, the J end by 6 bases, with 9 bases between. Per germline, CDR1 SEHNR and CDR2 FQNEAQ (reference sequence). This CDR3 contains 12 residues. The CDR3 region is CASSSYAAEAFF. In DNA, the CDR3 is TGTGCCAGCAGCTCGTATGCCGCTGAAGCTTTCTTT. Full variable domain (outside the CDR3, taken from reference TRBV7-9 and TRBJ1-1): DTGVSQNPRHKITKRGQNVTFRCDPISEHNRLYWYRQTLGQGPEFLTYFQNEAQLEKSRLLSDRFSAERPKGSFSTLEIQRTEQGDSAMYLCASSSYAAEAFFGQGTRLTVV.

This chain connects TRBV18 to TRBJ2-7; 10 bases are a match to TRBD2. Germline CDR1 is KGHSH and CDR2 is LQKENI. The CDR3 runs to 14 residues. V dropped 5 bases and J dropped 7; count of bases not matched to a gene: 8. This chain's CDR3 is CASSSSGGGHEQYF. DNA for the CDR3: TGTGCCAGCTCATCAAGCGGGGGGGGTCATGAGCAGTACTTC.

The rearrangement uses TRBV6-2 or TRBV6-3 and TRBJ2-5; D possibly corresponds to TRBD2 (5 bases). With the DNA end fitting TRBJ2-7 better, the J assignment may be wrong. The CDR3 covers 17 residues. Germline lookup yields CDR1 MNHEY and CDR2 SVGEGT. This CDR3 is CASSFGSGLTTTYEQYF. For the CDR3, the DNA is TGTGCCAGCAGTTTTGGATCGGGGTTGACGACAACCTACGAGCAGTACTTC.

This clonotype was counted between two and nine times. The chain uses TRBV14 and TRBJ1-1, with D perhaps TRBD1 (6 bases). Trimming took off 0 bases at V and 4 bases at J, with 9 bases between the two ends. CDR3 size: 14 residues. Germline V gene sequence: CDR1 SGHDN, CDR2 FVKESK. The CDR3 loop reads CASSQEARGTEAFF. The CDR3 region has the DNA TGTGCCAGCAGCCAAGAAGCCAGGGGCACTGAAGCTTTCTTT.

Concerning this clonotype itself: A read error may produce the germline difference seen at one junction end. The rearrangement links TRBV10-3 to TRBJ2-5, with 8 bases fitting TRBD1. The CDR3 spans 15 residues. Germline values: CDR1 ENHRY, CDR2 SYGVKD. The CDR3 region is CVIRTGQGINYEQYF. In nucleotides, the CDR3 is TGTGTCATCAGAACCGGACAGGGTATAAACTATGAGCAGTACTTC.

This clonotype was detected ten times or more. The chain carries TRBV20-1 and TRBJ2-3, with TRBD2 matching over 8 bases. CDR3 size: 14 residues. After removal of 1 base from V and 4 bases from J, the junction contained 4 bases not matched to a gene. Germline V lookup: CDR1 DFQATT, CDR2 SNEGSKA (reference sequence). The CDR3 region has the DNA TGCAGTGCTAGAGGGACTAGCAGCCCAGATACGCAGTATTTT. Amino acids: CSARGTSSPDTQYF.

The chain has TRBV3-1 and TRBJ2-2; possible D gene TRBD2, 5 bases. The germline gives CDR1 LGHDT, CDR2 YNNKEL (reference sequence). V shed 1 base and J shed 5 bases, with 8 bases lying between them. CDR3 length: 14 residues. The CDR3 loop reads CASSQGEWTGELFF. CDR3 bases: TGTGCCAGCAGCCAAGGGGAGTGGACCGGGGAGCTGTTTTTT.

The V call is TRBV12-3 or TRBV12-4, the J call TRBJ2-2, with D unclear. V was trimmed by 7 bases and J by 0 bases, leaving 9 bases between them. The CDR3 spans 14 residues. CDR3 sequence: CASNRHANTGELFF. As DNA, the CDR3 is TGTGCCAGCAACAGACACGCGAACACCGGGGAGCTGTTTTTT.

For this clonotype: A single base separates this from a much larger clone, so it may be a read error. CDR3 nucleotide sequence: TGCAGCGCTGAAGACAGGGCCTACGAGCAGTACTTC. Its protein is CSAEDRAYEQYF. This rearrangement joins TRBV29-1 to TRBJ2-7; 7 bases are a match to TRBD1. Germline lookup yields CDR1 SQVTM and CDR2 ANQGSEA. The length of the CDR3 is 12 residues.

The genes are TRBV6-2 or TRBV6-3 and TRBJ1-5; TRBD1 matches 7 bases. V shed 8 bases, J shed 2 bases, and the junction held 9 bases outside the gene matches. Germline V lookup: CDR1 MNHEY, CDR2 SVGEGT. This CDR3 has 15 residues. In DNA, the CDR3 is TGTGCCAGCGGTGACCGAGACAGGGGCAATCAGCCCCAGCATTTT. Encoded protein: CASGDRDRGNQPQHF.

The table lists this clonotype with many counts. The V and J genes are TRBV20-1 and TRBJ2-3, with TRBD2 matching 13 bases. The CDR3 is made up of 16 amino acids. The germline V gene encodes CDR1 DFQATT and CDR2 SNEGSKA (reference sequence). V shed 2 bases and J 3 bases; nucleotides not matched to a gene: 5. CDR3 sequence: CSARSPTSGGTDTQYF. The CDR3 DNA is TGCAGTGCTAGATCTCCGACTAGCGGGGGGACAGATACGCAGTATTTT.

The chain is built from TRBV7-2 and TRBJ2-3; no clear D gene. The CDR3 consists of 15 residues. Germline V gene data show CDR1 as SGHTA and CDR2 as FQGNSA. Trimming took 1 base from V and 2 from J, leaving 10 bases between them. The CDR3 sequence: CASSLGSGNTDTQYF. Written as DNA, the CDR3 is TGTGCCAGCAGCTTAGGGTCAGGTAACACAGATACGCAGTATTTT.

V gene TRBV7-9 combines with J gene TRBJ2-5, with a tentative D call TRBD1 (6 bases). Trimming took 4 bases from V and 11 from J, leaving 17 bases between them. Looked up from germline, CDR1 is SEHNR and CDR2 is FQNEAQ (reference sequence). This CDR3 has 13 residues. Here the CDR3 reads CASSSYRVAEQYF. The CDR3 region has the DNA TGTGCCAGCAGCTCCTACAGGGTGGCAGAGCAGTACTTC.